In its sample, the clone carrying this T cell receptor (beta chain) was seen once. This sample is drawn from a study of blood T cell repertoires in COVID-19. The overall study: Both acute and convalescent COVID-19 samples were obtained from the United States, Italy and Spain. T cells, B-cell-depleted T cells, or PBMCs provided the cDNA or gDNA that served as material.

The V end lost 7 bases, the J end lost 2 bases, and 17 bases lay between the germline ends. The CDR3 loop spans 14 amino acids. Germline CDR1 SQVTM, CDR2 ANQGSEA. Profiled with immunoSEQ multiplex PCR; TCRdb holds only in-frame clones, not every one. This table has 180,000 or so clones, 86% appearing once. Sequenced sample: peripheral blood. The J gene is TRBJ1-1, the V gene TRBV29-1; D remains unclear. The sequence derives from a woman younger than 45 with active or convalescent COVID-19. CDR3 DNA sequence: TGCAGCGGGTTAAAGTCCGGGAGAAACACTGAAGCTTTCTTT. Its protein product is CSGLKSGRNTEAFF.